Below, 19 T cell receptor beta chains from the same sample are listed, as sequenced in a study of CD8 T cells in Susac syndrome. Reverse transcription of 0.5 to 1 ug RNA was performed with random hexamers. TCRdb re-derived calls from the immunoSEQ multiplex PCR reads in MiXCR, one entry per CDR3 protein. The data show under 200,000 distinct CDR3 sequences, with 90% to 95% seen just once and less than 0.11% held by the top ten. Sequencing used CD4+ T cells from PBMCs. Receptor source: a human donor in good health.

This chain connects TRBV4-1 to TRBJ1-1; D may be TRBD1 (5 bases). This CDR3 contains 15 residues. The V gene lost 4 bases and the J gene lost 1 base, with 13 bases spanning the gap. Germline-derived CDR1 and CDR2 are MGHRA and YSYEKL. The CDR3 nucleotides read TGCGCCAGCAGCCTTAGACAGCTCCCGAACACTGAAGCTTTCTTT. It is translated as CASSLRQLPNTEAFF.

This rearrangement joins TRBV4-2 to TRBJ2-1, with 8 bases identical to TRBD2. This CDR3 region has 16 residues. The ends lost 2 bases at V and 8 bases at J; junction bases unmatched: 11. CDR1 is LGHNA, CDR2 YNFKEQ, per germline. The CDR3 nucleotides read TGTGCCAGCAGCCAACTCCCGCCGGGGGGGGTATATGAGCAGTTCTTC. Residues: CASSQLPPGGVYEQFF.

This chain joins TRBV29-1 and TRBJ1-2, with D uncertain. CDR3 length: 12 residues. Trimming took 3 bases from V and 6 from J, leaving 11 bases between them. Germline CDR1 and CDR2: SQVTM and ANQGSEA. The CDR3 here is CSVEDPLDGYTF. The DNA of the CDR3 is TGCAGCGTTGAGGACCCCCTGGATGGCTACACCTTC. Filled out from reference TRBV29-1 and TRBJ1-2, the complete variable domain reads SAVISQKPSRDICQRGTSLTIQCQVDSQVTMMFWYRQQPGQSLTLIATANQGSEATYESGFVIDKFPISRPNLTFSTLTVSNMSPEDSSIYLCSVEDPLDGYTFGSGTRLTVV.

V gene TRBV6-2 or TRBV6-3 combines with J gene TRBJ1-2; no firm D call. The CDR3 contains 13 residues. Trimming took off 6 bases at V and 4 bases at J, with 12 bases between the two ends. Germline V gene sequence: CDR1 MNHEY, CDR2 SVGEGT. CDR3 bases: TGTGCCAGCAGCTATGATGTTCTCTATGGCTACACCTTC. Residues: CASSYDVLYGYTF.

This chain uses TRBV20-1 with TRBJ2-4; D is ambiguous. CDR1 and CDR2 (germline): DFQATT, SNEGSKA (reference sequence). Trimming took 3 bases from V and 0 from J, leaving 9 bases between them. CDR3 length: 14 residues. CDR3 amino acids: CSARQALAKNIQYF. CDR3 nucleotide sequence: TGCAGTGCTAGGCAGGCTCTAGCCAAAAACATTCAGTACTTC.

V and J are TRBV27 and TRBJ1-6, with TRBD1 identical over 8 bases. V shed 4 bases, J shed 2 bases, and the junction held 7 bases outside the gene matches. Germline CDR1 reads MNHEY; CDR2 reads SMNVEV (reference sequence). The CDR3 sequence is 17 residues long. CDR3 bases: TGTGCCAGCAGTTCAACAGGGGGAAGGGCCTATAATTCACCCCTCCACTTT. Translated, it gives CASSSTGGRAYNSPLHF.

The rearrangement joins TRBV12-3 or TRBV12-4 to TRBJ2-3; TRBD2 aligns across 10 bases. The trim removed 4 bases at V and 6 bases at J, leaving 4 bases unmatched. The CDR3 is made up of 14 amino acids. The CDR3 region has the DNA TGTGCCAGCAGTTCTACTAGCGGGGCGGATACGCAGTATTTT. As protein: CASSSTSGADTQYF.

This clonotype appeared a single time. V gene TRBV25-1 combines with J gene TRBJ2-1; tentatively, D is TRBD2 (5 bases). The germline CDR1 and CDR2 sequences are MGHDK and SYGVNS. This CDR3 spans 15 amino acids. The V and J ends lost 3 bases and 1 base respectively, with 10 bases between them. The chain's CDR3 is CASSDFRRSYNEQFF. The CDR3 DNA follows: TGTGCCAGCAGTGACTTCAGGAGGTCCTACAATGAGCAGTTCTTC.

CDR3 bases: TGCAGCGAGACACCGGGGAACACTGAAGCTTTCTTT. This encodes CSETPGNTEAFF. The chain has TRBV29-1 and TRBJ1-1, with D uncertain. Germline lookup yields CDR1 SQVTM and CDR2 ANQGSEA. Trimming took off 7 bases at V and 1 base at J, with 10 bases between the two ends. CDR3 length: 12 residues.

The genes are TRBV29-1 and TRBJ2-5; D unresolved. V gave up 3 bases and J gave up 1 base, with 12 bases separating them. This CDR3 is built from 14 residues. From germline, CDR1 is SQVTM and CDR2 ANQGSEA. The CDR3 coding sequence is TGCAGCGTTGACGGTGGCAGCCCCCAAGAGACCCAGTACTTC. Protein product: CSVDGGSPQETQYF.

The chain employs TRBV25-1 and TRBJ2-3; D ambiguous. V was clipped by 4 bases and J by 10 bases, with 9 bases between them. The CDR3 is 11 amino acids. Germline assignment: CDR1 MGHDK and CDR2 SYGVNS. The DNA of the CDR3 is TGTGCCAGCAGTGTGCGATACGCGCAGTATTTT. It yields the protein CASSVRYAQYF.

This clonotype was counted once. CDR3 residues: CATSQASAGELFF. CDR3 coding DNA: TGTGCCACCAGCCAGGCCAGCGCCGGGGAGCTGTTTTTT. The chain combines TRBV24-1 with TRBJ2-2; D remains unclear. V gave up 7 bases and J gave up 6 bases, with 11 bases separating them. The CDR3 extends over 13 amino acids. The germline CDR1 and CDR2 sequences are KGHDR and SFDVKD.

The V call is TRBV9, the J call TRBJ2-1; weak D call: TRBD2 (6 bases). The CDR3 spans 15 residues. Trimming pared 0 bases from V and 7 bases from J, leaving 14 bases between. In germline, CDR1 is SGDLS, CDR2 YYNGEE. CDR3 loop: CASSVVEGRVNEQFF. The CDR3 nucleotides read TGTGCCAGCAGCGTAGTGGAGGGACGGGTGAATGAGCAGTTCTTC.

The chain employs TRBV20-1 and TRBJ2-5; D gene unclear. The CDR3 spans 10 residues. With 3 bases removed from V and 5 bases from J, the gap between germline ends came to 4 bases. Germline CDR1 and CDR2: DFQATT and SNEGSKA (reference sequence). CDR3 amino acids: CSAREETQYF. CDR3 coding DNA: TGCAGTGCTAGGGAGGAGACCCAGTACTTC.

The chain has TRBV12-3 or TRBV12-4 and TRBJ2-3; 8 positions match TRBD1. V trimming: 3 bases; J trimming: 2 bases; junction bases outside the gene matches: 4. CDR3 size: 15 residues. CDR3 nucleotides: TGTGCCAGCAGTTTTGGGACAGGATACACAGATACGCAGTATTTT. Its translation is CASSFGTGYTDTQYF.

J is TRBJ2-3 and V is TRBV20-1, with 7 bases matching TRBD2. This CDR3 is built from 15 residues. Trimming took 3 bases from V and 6 from J; bases not matched to a gene: 12. Germline V lookup: CDR1 DFQATT, CDR2 SNEGSKA (reference sequence). CDR3 amino acids: CSASHPSGPSDTQYF. DNA of the CDR3: TGCAGTGCTAGTCATCCTAGCGGCCCCTCGGATACGCAGTATTTT.

This chain links TRBV2 with TRBJ2-4; D is uncertain. This CDR3 has 11 residues. V shed 3 bases and J shed 7 bases, with 4 bases lying between them. CDR1 and CDR2 (germline): SNHLY, FYNNEI. The CDR3 loop reads CASSDGNIQYF. In nucleotides, the CDR3 is TGTGCCAGCAGTGACGGGAACATTCAGTACTTC.

V usage is TRBV12-3 or TRBV12-4 and J usage is TRBJ1-6; tentative D call: TRBD1 (6 bases). This CDR3 contains 13 residues. Trimming left V 5 bases short and J 10 bases short, with 12 bases between. The CDR3: CASSPLRGSPLHF. The CDR3 DNA reads TGTGCCAGCAGTCCGCTCAGGGGATCACCCCTCCACTTT.

This clonotype was seen once. The rearrangement links TRBV6-6 to TRBJ1-2; a possible D gene is TRBD1 (6 bases). The germline gives CDR1 MNHNY, CDR2 SVGAGI (reference sequence). V was pared by 7 bases and J by 2 bases, with 8 bases between. This CDR3 is 12 amino acids long. CDR3: CASITGNYGYTF. CDR3 nucleotide sequence: TGTGCCAGCATTACAGGGAACTATGGCTACACCTTC.